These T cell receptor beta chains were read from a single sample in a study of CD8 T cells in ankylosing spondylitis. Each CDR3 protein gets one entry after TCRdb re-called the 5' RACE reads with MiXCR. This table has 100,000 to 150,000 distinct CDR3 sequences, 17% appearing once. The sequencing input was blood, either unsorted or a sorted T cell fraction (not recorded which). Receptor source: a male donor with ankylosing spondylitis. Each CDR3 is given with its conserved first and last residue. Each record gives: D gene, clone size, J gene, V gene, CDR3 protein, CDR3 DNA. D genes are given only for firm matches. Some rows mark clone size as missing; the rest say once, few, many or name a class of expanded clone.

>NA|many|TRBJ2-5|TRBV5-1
CASSLAWDQETQYF
TGCGCCAGCAGCTTGGCCTGGGACCAAGAGACCCAGTACTTC
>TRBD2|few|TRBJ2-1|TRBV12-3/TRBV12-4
CASNLGLANNEQFF
TGTGCCAGCAACCTGGGACTAGCGAACAATGAGCAGTTCTTC
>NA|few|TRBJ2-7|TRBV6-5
CASSRPPYEQYF
TGTGCCAGCAGCCGACCTCCCTACGAGCAGTACTTC
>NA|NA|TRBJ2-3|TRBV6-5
CASSYHRTPGTTDTQYF
TGTGCCAGCAGTTACCACCGGACTCCCGGGACAACGGATACGCAGTATTTT
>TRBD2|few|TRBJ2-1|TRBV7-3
CASSSDSGRGNEQFF
TGTGCCAGCAGCTCCGATAGCGGGAGGGGCAATGAGCAGTTCTTC
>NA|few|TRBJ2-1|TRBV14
CASSQEGSSYNEQFF
TGTGCCAGCAGCCAAGAGGGGAGCTCCTACAATGAGCAGTTCTTC
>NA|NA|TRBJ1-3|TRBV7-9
CASSGSGNTIYF
TGTGCCAGCAGTGGATCTGGAAACACCATATATTTT
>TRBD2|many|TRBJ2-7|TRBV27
CASSLLAGTYEQYF
TGTGCCAGCAGTTTGCTAGCGGGAACTTACGAGCAGTACTTC
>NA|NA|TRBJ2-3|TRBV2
CASNRVADTQYF
TGTGCCAGCAACAGGGTGGCAGATACGCAGTATTTT
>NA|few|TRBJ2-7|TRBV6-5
CASSYSQEYEQYF
TGTGCCAGCAGTTATTCGCAGGAGTACGAGCAGTACTTC
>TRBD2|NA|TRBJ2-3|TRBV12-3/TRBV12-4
CASSSTLSGAGDSSDTQYF
TGTGCCAGCAGTTCGACCCTAAGTGGAGCGGGAGACTCCTCGGATACGCAGTATTTT
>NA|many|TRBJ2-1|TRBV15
CATTQRELLNEQFF
TGTGCCACCACCCAACGGGAGCTCTTGAATGAGCAGTTCTTC
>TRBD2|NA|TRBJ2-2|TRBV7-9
CATLTSGRNTGELFF
TGTGCCACCCTGACTAGCGGGAGAAACACCGGGGAGCTGTTTTTT
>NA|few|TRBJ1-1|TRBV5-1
CASSWGGDYTEAFF
TGCGCCAGCAGCTGGGGGGGCGATTACACTGAAGCTTTCTTT
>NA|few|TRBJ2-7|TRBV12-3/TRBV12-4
CASSFAGDAYEQYF
TGTGCCAGCAGTTTTGCAGGGGACGCCTACGAGCAGTACTTC
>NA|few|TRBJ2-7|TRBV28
CASSGGGRRYEQYF
TGTGCCAGCAGTGGTGGGGGGAGACGCTACGAGCAGTACTTC
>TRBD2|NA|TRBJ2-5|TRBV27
CASGAGLAGKTQYF
TGTGCCAGCGGGGCGGGACTAGCCGGAAAGACCCAGTACTTC
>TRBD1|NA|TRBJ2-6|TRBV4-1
CASSQDPGQVVGANVLTF
TGCGCCAGCAGCCAAGATCCCGGACAGGTTGTAGGGGCCAACGTCCTGACTTTC
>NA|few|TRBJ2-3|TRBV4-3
CASSQALLSTDTQYF
TGCGCCAGCAGCCAAGCCCTTCTTAGCACAGATACGCAGTATTTT
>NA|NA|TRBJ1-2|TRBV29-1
CSVITRYYGYTF
TGCAGCGTCATTACCCGATACTATGGCTACACCTTC
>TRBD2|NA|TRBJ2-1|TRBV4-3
CASSQVAGVLYNEQFF
TGCGCCAGCAGCCAAGTGGCGGGGGTGCTCTACAATGAGCAGTTCTTC
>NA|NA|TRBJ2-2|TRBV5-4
CASSPSDTTNTGELFF
TGTGCCAGCAGCCCCTCGGACACAACGAACACCGGGGAGCTGTTTTTT
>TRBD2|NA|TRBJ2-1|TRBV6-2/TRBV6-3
CASSYPSGSGRNEQFF
TGTGCCAGCAGTTACCCGTCGGGTAGCGGGAGGAATGAGCAGTTCTTC
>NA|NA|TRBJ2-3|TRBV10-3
CAISERVSDTDTQYF
TGTGCCATCAGTGAGAGGGTGTCAGACACAGATACGCAGTATTTT
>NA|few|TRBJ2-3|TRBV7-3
CASSPRGEGTDTQYF
TGTGCCAGCAGCCCGAGGGGAGAGGGGACAGATACGCAGTATTTT
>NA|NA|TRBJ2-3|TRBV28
CASSHPTGTGTDTQYF
TGTGCCAGCAGTCACCCTACTGGGACCGGCACAGATACGCAGTATTTT
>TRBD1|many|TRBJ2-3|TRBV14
CASSQDKGGPTDTQYF
TGTGCCAGCAGCCAAGATAAAGGGGGCCCCACAGATACGCAGTATTTT
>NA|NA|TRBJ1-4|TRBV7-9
CASSSGGAGWEKLFF
TGTGCCAGCAGCTCCGGCGGGGCAGGGTGGGAAAAACTGTTTTTT
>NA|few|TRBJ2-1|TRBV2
CASGEWAEQFF
TGTGCCAGCGGAGAGTGGGCTGAGCAGTTCTTC
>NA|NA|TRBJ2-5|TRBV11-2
CASSLEASQETQYF
TGTGCCAGCAGCTTAGAAGCCAGCCAAGAGACCCAGTACTTC
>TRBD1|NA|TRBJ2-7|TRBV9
CASSGPGTGVSIKANEQYF
TGTGCCAGCAGCGGGCCCGGGACAGGGGTTTCTATAAAGGCCAACGAGCAGTACTTC
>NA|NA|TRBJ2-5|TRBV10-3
CAISEPRGAQSQETQYF
TGTGCCATCAGTGAACCCCGGGGGGCGCAAAGCCAAGAGACCCAGTACTTC
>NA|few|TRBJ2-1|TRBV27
CASRGRGSAYNEQFF
TGTGCCAGCCGGGGCCGGGGATCGGCCTACAATGAGCAGTTCTTC
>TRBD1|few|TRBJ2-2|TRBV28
CASSNRGRGTGELFF
TGTGCCAGCAGCAACAGGGGGCGAGGCACCGGGGAGCTGTTTTTT
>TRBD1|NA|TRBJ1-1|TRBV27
CASRTGETEAFF
TGTGCCAGCAGGACAGGGGAGACTGAAGCTTTCTTT
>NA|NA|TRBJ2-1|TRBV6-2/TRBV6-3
CASSPLDSDNEQFF
TGTGCCAGCAGTCCATTGGACAGCGACAATGAGCAGTTCTTC
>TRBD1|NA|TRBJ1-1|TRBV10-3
CAIRETGYETEAFF
TGTGCCATCAGGGAGACAGGGTATGAAACTGAAGCTTTCTTT